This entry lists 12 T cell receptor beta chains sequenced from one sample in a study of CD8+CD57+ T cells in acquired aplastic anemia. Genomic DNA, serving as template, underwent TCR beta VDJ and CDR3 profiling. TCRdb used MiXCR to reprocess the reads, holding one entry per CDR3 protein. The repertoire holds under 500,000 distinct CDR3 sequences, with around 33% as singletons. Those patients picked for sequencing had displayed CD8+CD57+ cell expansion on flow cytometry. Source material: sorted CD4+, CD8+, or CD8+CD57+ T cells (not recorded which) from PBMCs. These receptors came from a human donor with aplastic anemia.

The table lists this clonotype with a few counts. The CDR3 region has the DNA TGTGCCAGCAGTTTTGGTTTTCGGCAGGGACGCACCGGGGAGCTGTTTTTT. Translation: CASSFGFRQGRTGELFF. The V call is TRBV12-3 or TRBV12-4, the J call TRBJ2-2, with D perhaps being TRBD1 or TRBD2 (5 bases each). The length of the CDR3 is 17 residues. V was trimmed by 3 bases and J by 4 bases, leaving 18 bases between them.

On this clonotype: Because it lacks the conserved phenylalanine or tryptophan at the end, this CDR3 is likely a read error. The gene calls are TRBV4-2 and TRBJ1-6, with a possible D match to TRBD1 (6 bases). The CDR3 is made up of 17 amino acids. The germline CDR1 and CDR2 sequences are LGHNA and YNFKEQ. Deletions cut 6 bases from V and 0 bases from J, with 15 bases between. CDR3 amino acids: CASRRGPLSSYNSPLHL. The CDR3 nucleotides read TGTGCCAGCAGACGGGGGCCCTTAAGCTCCTATAATTCACCCCTCCACCTT.

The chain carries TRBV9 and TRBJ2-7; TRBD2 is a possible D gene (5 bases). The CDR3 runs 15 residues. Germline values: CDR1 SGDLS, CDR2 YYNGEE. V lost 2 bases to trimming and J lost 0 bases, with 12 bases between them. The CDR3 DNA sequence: TGTGCCAGCAGCGTTCAGGCCGACTACTCCTACGAGCAGTACTTC. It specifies CASSVQADYSYEQYF.

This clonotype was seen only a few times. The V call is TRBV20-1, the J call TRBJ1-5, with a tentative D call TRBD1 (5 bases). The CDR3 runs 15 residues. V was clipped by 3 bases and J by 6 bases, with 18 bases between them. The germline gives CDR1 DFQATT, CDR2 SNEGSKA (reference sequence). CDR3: CSARAGGPGGQPQHF. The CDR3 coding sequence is TGCAGTGCTAGGGCTGGGGGTCCGGGGGGTCAGCCCCAGCATTTT.

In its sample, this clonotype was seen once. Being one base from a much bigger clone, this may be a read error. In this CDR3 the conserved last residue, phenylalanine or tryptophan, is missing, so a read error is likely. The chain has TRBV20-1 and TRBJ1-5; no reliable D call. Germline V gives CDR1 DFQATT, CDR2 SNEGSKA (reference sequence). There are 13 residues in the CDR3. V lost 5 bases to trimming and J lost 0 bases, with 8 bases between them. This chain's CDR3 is CSAGEHSNQPQHL. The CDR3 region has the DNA TGCAGTGCTGGGGAGCATAGCAATCAGCCCCAGCATCTT.

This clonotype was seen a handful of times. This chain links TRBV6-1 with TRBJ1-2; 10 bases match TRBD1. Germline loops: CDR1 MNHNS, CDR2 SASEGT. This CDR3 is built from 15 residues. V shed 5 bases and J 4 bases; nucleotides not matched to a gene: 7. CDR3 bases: TGTGCCAGCAGTCTACGACAGGGGGCTGGCTATGGCTACACCTTC. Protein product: CASSLRQGAGYGYTF.

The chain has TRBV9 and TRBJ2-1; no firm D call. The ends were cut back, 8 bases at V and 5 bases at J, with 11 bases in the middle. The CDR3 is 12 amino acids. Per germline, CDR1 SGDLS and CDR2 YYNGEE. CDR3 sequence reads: CARGLTNNEQFF. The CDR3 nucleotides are TGTGCCAGGGGCTTGACCAACAATGAGCAGTTCTTC.

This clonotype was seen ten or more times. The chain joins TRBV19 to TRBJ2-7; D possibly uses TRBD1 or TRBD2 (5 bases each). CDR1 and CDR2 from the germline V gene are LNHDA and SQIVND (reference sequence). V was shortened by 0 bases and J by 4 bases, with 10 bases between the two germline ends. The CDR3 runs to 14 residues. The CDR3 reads CASSIDRWGYEQYF. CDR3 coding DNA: TGTGCCAGTAGTATAGATCGGTGGGGGTACGAGCAGTACTTC.

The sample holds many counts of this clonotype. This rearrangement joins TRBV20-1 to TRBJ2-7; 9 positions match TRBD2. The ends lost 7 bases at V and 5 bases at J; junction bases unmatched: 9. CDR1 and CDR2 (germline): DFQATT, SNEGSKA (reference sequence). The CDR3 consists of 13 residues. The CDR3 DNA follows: TGCAGTGGGGGGGAAGCGGGAGGTAACGAGCAGTACTTC. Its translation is CSGGEAGGNEQYF.

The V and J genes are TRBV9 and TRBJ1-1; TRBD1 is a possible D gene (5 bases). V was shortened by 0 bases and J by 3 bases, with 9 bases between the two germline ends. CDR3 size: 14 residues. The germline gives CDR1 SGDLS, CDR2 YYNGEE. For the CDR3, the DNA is TGTGCCAGCAGCGTAGCAGGCAGGGACACTGAAGCTTTCTTT. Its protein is CASSVAGRDTEAFF. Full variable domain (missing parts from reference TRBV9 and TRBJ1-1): DSGVTQTPKHLITATGQRVTLRCSPRSGDLSVYWYQQSLDQGLQFLIQYYNGEERAKGNILERFSAQQFPDLHSELNLSSLELGDSALYFCASSVAGRDTEAFFGQGTRLTVV.

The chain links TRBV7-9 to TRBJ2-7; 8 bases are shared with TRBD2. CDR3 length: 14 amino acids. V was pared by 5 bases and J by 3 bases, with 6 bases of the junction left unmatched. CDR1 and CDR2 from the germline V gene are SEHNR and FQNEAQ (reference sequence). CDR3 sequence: CASSGAGVNYEQYF. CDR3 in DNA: TGTGCCAGCAGCGGAGCGGGGGTTAACTACGAGCAGTACTTC.

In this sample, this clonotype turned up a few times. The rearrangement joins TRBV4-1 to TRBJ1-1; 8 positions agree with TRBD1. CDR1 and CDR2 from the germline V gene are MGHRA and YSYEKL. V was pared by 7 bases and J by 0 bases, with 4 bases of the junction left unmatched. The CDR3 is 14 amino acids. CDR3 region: CASTQGAMNTEAFF. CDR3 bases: TGCGCCAGCACCCAGGGGGCGATGAACACTGAAGCTTTCTTT.